This passage covers 14 T cell receptor beta chains from one sample sequenced in a study of T cell clones after liver transplantation. The data were produced by immunoSEQ multiplex PCR, yet TCRdb's version contains in-frame clones alone and is incomplete. The sample includes under 85,000 clones, approximately 80% of them seen just once. Material: CD4+ T cells from blood, obtained 12 months after liver transplant. The source is a human patient who received a liver transplant. Some T cells may be the graft donor's.

V and J are TRBV5-6 and TRBJ2-4; D not certain. Trimming stripped 3 bases from V and 6 bases from J, with 13 bases between. The germline CDR1 and CDR2 sequences are SGHDT and YYEEEE. The CDR3 is made up of 14 amino acids. CDR3 region: CASSSMVNGNIQYF. CDR3 nucleotides: TGTGCCAGCAGCTCGATGGTTAACGGAAACATTCAGTACTTC.

This clone showed up just a few times. V usage is TRBV4-3 and J usage is TRBJ2-2; 10 nucleotides align to TRBD1. CDR3 length: 16 amino acids. Germline CDR1 is LGHNA and CDR2 is YSLEER. The V segment lost 0 bases and the J segment 4 bases; nucleotides outside the gene matches: 2. Here the CDR3 reads CASSQERDRGTGELFF. Here the CDR3 DNA reads TGCGCCAGCAGCCAAGAGCGGGACAGGGGCACCGGGGAGCTGTTTTTT.

V and J are TRBV7-8 and TRBJ1-3, with unresolved D. CDR1 is SGHVS and CDR2 is FQNEAQ in the germline V gene. The CDR3 length is 13 residues. V lost 0 bases, J lost 3 bases, and 3 bases lay in between. CDR3 sequence (DNA): TGTGCCAGCAGCTTAGCGCTTGGAAACACCATATATTTT. This sequence encodes CASSLALGNTIYF.

In nucleotides, the CDR3 is TGTGCCAGTAGTATACGGGGACTAGGAGATACGCAGTATTTT. It translates to CASSIRGLGDTQYF. The chain combines TRBV19 with TRBJ2-3, with 8 positions matching TRBD2. This CDR3 is built from 14 residues. V trimming: 2 bases; J trimming: 5 bases; junction bases outside the gene matches: 3. Germline CDR1 is LNHDA and CDR2 is SQIVND (reference sequence).

This sequence joins TRBV5-1 and TRBJ1-2; a weak D match, TRBD1 (5 bases). This CDR3 has 14 amino acids. Deletions cut 4 bases from V and 2 bases from J, with 12 bases between. Germline V CDR1 and CDR2: SGHRS, YFSETQ. DNA for the CDR3: TGCGCCAGCAGCCCAGACCGGGGGAACTATGGCTACACCTTC. Translating gives CASSPDRGNYGYTF. Full variable domain (outside the CDR3, taken from reference TRBV5-1 and TRBJ1-2): KAGVTQTPRYLIKTRGQQVTLSCSPISGHRSVSWYQQTPGQGLQFLFEYFSETQRNKGNFPGRFSGRQFSNSRSEMNVSTLELGDSALYLCASSPDRGNYGYTFGSGTRLTVV.

The V and J genes are TRBV29-1 and TRBJ1-2; D possibly corresponds to TRBD1 (5 bases). V was pared by 5 bases and J by 2 bases, with 9 bases between. Germline V gene data show CDR1 as SQVTM and CDR2 as ANQGSEA. The CDR3 is 12 amino acids. The CDR3 DNA sequence: TGCAGCGTTCTGGACACCAACTATGGCTACACCTTC. It translates to CSVLDTNYGYTF. Full variable domain (remainder filled in from reference TRBV29-1 and TRBJ1-2): SAVISQKPSRDICQRGTSLTIQCQVDSQVTMMFWYRQQPGQSLTLIATANQGSEATYESGFVIDKFPISRPNLTFSTLTVSNMSPEDSSIYLCSVLDTNYGYTFGSGTRLTVV.

V and J are TRBV6-5 and TRBJ2-5, with D maybe TRBD2 (6 bases). The CDR3 consists of 14 residues. Trimming took off 5 bases at V and 5 bases at J, with 15 bases between the two ends. Germline loops: CDR1 MNHEY, CDR2 SVGAGI. DNA of the CDR3: TGTGCCAGCAGTCTCTCGGGACTCCCCGAGACCCAGTACTTC. Encoded protein: CASSLSGLPETQYF.

V usage is TRBV7-9 and J usage is TRBJ2-2; D is ambiguous. Deletions cut 2 bases from V and 7 bases from J, with 8 bases between. Germline CDR1 reads SEHNR; CDR2 reads FQNEAQ (reference sequence). CDR3 length: 13 amino acids. CDR3 residues: CASSLKENGELFF. The DNA for the CDR3 is TGTGCCAGCAGCTTAAAGGAGAACGGGGAGCTGTTTTTT.

The chain recombines TRBV27 with TRBJ2-7, with a possible D match to TRBD2 (7 bases). Trimming stripped 8 bases from V and 0 bases from J, with 14 bases between. This CDR3 spans 14 amino acids. Germline CDR1 MNHEY, CDR2 SMNVEV (reference sequence). Written as DNA, the CDR3 is TGTGCCAGCCGACCGGGGGGCCCCTCCTACGAGCAGTACTTC. It is translated as CASRPGGPSYEQYF.

This chain uses TRBV15 with TRBJ2-7, with TRBD1 as a possible D gene (5 bases). There are 12 residues in the CDR3. CDR1 is LNHNV, CDR2 YYDKDF, per germline (reference sequence). V was shortened by 2 bases and J by 4 bases, with 6 bases between the two germline ends. In nucleotides, the CDR3 is TGTGCCACCAGCAGACAGGGATACGAGCAGTACTTC. Translating gives CATSRQGYEQYF. The full variable domain, its missing parts supplied by reference TRBV15 and TRBJ2-7, is DAMVIQNPRYQVTQFGKPVTLSCSQTLNHNVMYWYQQKSSQAPKLLFHYYDKDFNNEADTPDNFQSRRPNTSFCFLDIRSPGLGDTAMYLCATSRQGYEQYFGPGTRLTVT.

This sequence joins TRBV13 and TRBJ2-7, with 7 positions matching TRBD2. The V gene's germline CDR1 is PRHDT and CDR2 FYEKMQ (reference sequence). V lost 5 bases and J lost 3; bases outside the gene matches: 10. The CDR3 runs 15 residues. The CDR3 DNA reads as TGTGCCAGCAGCCTACGGGAGGCACTAGACTACGAGCAGTACTTC. Its protein product is CASSLREALDYEQYF.

Only one count was recorded for this clone. V gene TRBV6-6 combines with J gene TRBJ1-1, with a tentative D call TRBD1 (5 bases). Deletions cut 4 bases from V and 1 base from J, with 10 bases between. The CDR3 sequence is 14 residues long. The germline V gene encodes CDR1 MNHNY and CDR2 SVGAGI (reference sequence). The CDR3 sequence: CASSSDTGNTEAFF. The CDR3 DNA reads as TGTGCCAGCAGTTCTGATACAGGGAACACTGAAGCTTTCTTT.

This clone was seen once. J is TRBJ2-2 and V is TRBV2; perhaps TRBD1 as D (5 bases). V was clipped by 6 bases and J by 2 bases, with 16 bases between them. Germline V gives CDR1 SNHLY, CDR2 FYNNEI. The CDR3 has 16 residues. The CDR3, as DNA: TGTGCCAGCAGCAAACAGGTCACTACCAACACCGGGGAGCTGTTTTTT. Protein product: CASSKQVTTNTGELFF.

V gene TRBV19 combines with J gene TRBJ1-5; 8 nucleotides align to TRBD1. V gave up 3 bases and J gave up 9 bases; unmatched junction bases: 10. The CDR3 runs 15 residues. CDR1 is LNHDA and CDR2 is SQIVND in the germline V gene (reference sequence). CDR3 nucleotide sequence: TGTGCCAGTAGTATCGGGGGACAGGCCCCGTGGCCCCAGCATTTT. Translation: CASSIGGQAPWPQHF.